These T cell receptor beta chains were read from a single sample in a study of human T cells and chemical hapten exposure. TCRdb independently ran MiXCR on the RACE reads; one entry per CDR3 protein. The sample shows tens of thousands of distinct CDR3 sequences, approximately 10% of them seen only once. The source was whole blood, collected in connection with sensitization to the hapten diphenylcyclopropenone (DPC). All receptors derive from a woman aged 50 to 60 with alopecia areata. Some clones in this sample may be carry-over from other donors' samples. The CDR3 runs from the conserved cysteine through the conserved F or W. The order of the fields is clone size, D gene, J gene, V gene, CDR3 DNA, CDR3 protein. D genes are given only for firm matches. Only some rows state a clone size, as once, few, many or a class for expanded clones.

clone_size: many
d_call: TRBD2
j_call: TRBJ2-5
v_call: TRBV7-2
cdr3_nt: TGTGCCAGCAGCCGTACCGCTGGACTAGCTGAGACCCAGTACTTC
cdr3_aa: CASSRTAGLAETQYF

clone_size: few
d_call: -
j_call: TRBJ2-5
v_call: TRBV7-9
cdr3_nt: TGTGCCAGCAGACCAACAGGGTCCCCCGTCTTCCAAGAGACCCAGTACTTC
cdr3_aa: CASRPTGSPVFQETQYF

clone_size: -
d_call: -
j_call: TRBJ2-5
v_call: TRBV11-2
cdr3_nt: TGTGCCAGCAGCTTAGGGGCACAAGAGACCCAGTACTTC
cdr3_aa: CASSLGAQETQYF

clone_size: few
d_call: TRBD1
j_call: TRBJ2-2
v_call: TRBV3-1
cdr3_nt: TGTGCCAGCAGCCCTATCGGGACAGGGGATAAAGCGAACACCGGGGAGCTGTTTTTT
cdr3_aa: CASSPIGTGDKANTGELFF

clone_size: -
d_call: -
j_call: TRBJ1-1
v_call: TRBV12-3/TRBV12-4
cdr3_nt: TGTGCCAGCAGTTTAGGTGGCCGACTAATGAACACTGAAGCTTTCTTT
cdr3_aa: CASSLGGRLMNTEAFF

clone_size: -
d_call: -
j_call: TRBJ1-5
v_call: TRBV7-2
cdr3_nt: TGTGCCAGCAGCTTATATGGGCAAGTAGGTCAGCCCCAGCATTTT
cdr3_aa: CASSLYGQVGQPQHF

clone_size: few
d_call: TRBD1
j_call: TRBJ2-7
v_call: TRBV27
cdr3_nt: TGTGCCAGCAGTTTTAGGGCCGGGGGACAGGTGAACTACGAGCAGTACTTC
cdr3_aa: CASSFRAGGQVNYEQYF

clone_size: -
d_call: -
j_call: TRBJ1-4
v_call: TRBV4-3
cdr3_nt: TGCGCCAGCAGCCTCATGGCCGGGTCCCTTAATGAAAAACTGTTTTTT
cdr3_aa: CASSLMAGSLNEKLFF

clone_size: many
d_call: TRBD2
j_call: TRBJ2-7
v_call: TRBV12-3/TRBV12-4
cdr3_nt: TGTGCCAGCAGTTCGACTAGCGGGAGGGCGAATGGGTACGAGCAGTACTTC
cdr3_aa: CASSSTSGRANGYEQYF

clone_size: -
d_call: -
j_call: TRBJ2-7
v_call: TRBV7-2
cdr3_nt: TGTGCCAGCAGCCCGAGGACGCTTCTCTCCTACGAGCAGTACTTC
cdr3_aa: CASSPRTLLSYEQYF

clone_size: many
d_call: -
j_call: TRBJ2-1
v_call: TRBV6-2/TRBV6-3
cdr3_nt: TGTGCCAGCAGTTCCCCCCCGAGGGGTGAGCAGTTCTTC
cdr3_aa: CASSSPPRGEQFF

clone_size: -
d_call: -
j_call: TRBJ2-2
v_call: TRBV3-1
cdr3_nt: TGTGCCAGCAGCAATTACAGGAGCCAAAACACCGGGGAGCTGTTTTTT
cdr3_aa: CASSNYRSQNTGELFF

clone_size: few
d_call: -
j_call: TRBJ1-1
v_call: TRBV5-1
cdr3_nt: TGCGCCAGCAGCTTCCCAGGGAGCACTGAAGCTTTCTTT
cdr3_aa: CASSFPGSTEAFF

clone_size: many
d_call: -
j_call: TRBJ1-5
v_call: TRBV12-3/TRBV12-4
cdr3_nt: TGTGCCAGCAGTTTATCAGGGGCCGGCAATCAGCCCCAGCATTTT
cdr3_aa: CASSLSGAGNQPQHF